The present T cell receptor beta chain was sequenced within a study of shared clonotypes between healthy human individuals. Comment on this clone: The antigen is not known.

Per the original methods: Without quality scores, immunoSEQ junctional reads could not be filtered like full-length reads. Produced via immunoSEQ multiplex PCR; TCRdb's table is partial and in-frame only. V and J calls and clone size are given by that table; D and trimming were obtained from the DNA. The top ten hold 1.4% of the sample, which has about 1 million clones, approximately 72% seen once. This CDR3 spans 14 amino acids. The germline CDR1 and CDR2 sequences are MNHEY and SVGAGI. V lost 2 bases to trimming and J lost 4 bases, with 12 bases between them. Points from the study as a whole: Despite large depth, sorted-subset datasets appeared incompletely sequenced.

The sequenced sample consisted of memory CD4+ T cells sorted from blood. Noted subset: CD45RA-negative fraction. The chain links TRBV6-5 to TRBJ2-7; possibly TRBD2 for D (5 bases). The TCR comes from a man aged 18 to 30 in good health. The CDR3 sequence: CASSYGGAIYEQYF. CDR3 nucleotides: TGTGCCAGCAGTTACGGAGGAGCTATATACGAGCAGTACTTC.